Only a few counts were recorded for the clone carrying this T cell receptor beta chain. These data come from a study of blood T cell repertoires in COVID-19. Study-level information: Samples of COVID-19 (acute and convalescent) were obtained from the United States, Italy and Spain. PBMCs, B-cell-depleted T cells, or T cells were the source of the cDNA or gDNA that made up the material.

Germline V gives CDR1 LNHNV, CDR2 YYDKDF (reference sequence). The CDR3 has 15 amino acids. V was cut by 0 bases and J by 6 bases, with 12 bases left in between. Per the study methods: Counts of nucleated cells, estimated from reference gene primer amplification, were obtained. Generated by immunoSEQ multiplex PCR, the TCRdb table keeps only in-frame clones and is missing some. That table furnishes V, J and clone size, whereas the DNA furnished D and trimming. This table has approximately 150,000 clones, approximately 90% appearing once. The sequence was collected from a human donor in a cohort sampled during active COVID-19. The chain joins TRBV15 to TRBJ1-5, with no clear D. The sample was peripheral blood. CDR3 loop: CATSRDIAGSQPQHF. In DNA form, the CDR3 reads TGTGCCACCAGCAGAGATATAGCGGGGAGTCAGCCCCAGCATTTT.